The 9 T cell receptor beta chains listed next were all sequenced from one sample in a study of spatial heterogeneity in lung cancer (dated 2019 in TCRdb). The sample's time point, from its label and the paper: sample taken at primary tumor resection. The library relied on 5' RACE. Sequencing was carried out with a NextSeq 500. TCRdb reworked the public reads: Q25 trimming with fastp, MiXCR clone assembly, productive beta chains retained. Each record represents a unique CDR3 protein, reported with the most common genes and DNA among its rows. In this sample the table shows some 9,400 distinct CDR3 sequences, about 3% of which occur a single time. The ten largest account for roughly an eighth of the sample. These TCRs are of unknown antigen specificity. Beyond this particular receptor, the publication reports: The number of expanded intratumoral alpha and beta TCRs correlated with the tumor nonsynonymous mutation count.

Sequencing used lung tumor tissue, obtained at surgery. Receptor source: a male donor with early-stage non-small cell lung cancer.

Comments on this clonotype: This may arise from a read error, as a much more abundant clone is one base away. This is likely a read error, given that the CDR3 carries no conserved phenylalanine or tryptophan at its end. The V gene is TRBV19, the J gene TRBJ2-7; D possibly matches TRBD1 or TRBD2 (6 bases each). The CDR3 consists of 16 residues. The V end was cut by 4 bases, the J end by 2 bases, with 18 bases between. Germline loops: CDR1 LNHDA, CDR2 SQIVND (reference sequence). This CDR3 reads CASSNRGTRGAYEQYS. In DNA, the CDR3 is TGTGCCAGTAGTAACCGTGGGACAAGGGGGGCCTACGAGCAGTACTCC.

Many counts were recorded for this clonotype. Germline is not matched at one junction end, which may reflect a read error. The chain combines TRBV20-1 with TRBJ1-4, with 7 bases matching TRBD1. Germline V gives CDR1 DFQATT, CDR2 SNEGSKA (reference sequence). This CDR3 has 13 amino acids. The CDR3 bases are TGCAGTGCTCGAGACAGGGATAATGAAAAACTGTTTTTT. As protein: CSARDRDNEKLFF.

Many counts were recorded for this clonotype. CDR3 coding DNA: TGTGCCAGCAGCCCCACGGGGGTTTGGACTGAAGCTTTCTTT. Residues: CASSPTGVWTEAFF. This chain links TRBV7-2 with TRBJ1-1; weak D call: TRBD1 (5 bases). Trimming stripped 5 bases from V and 5 bases from J, with 15 bases between. The CDR3 runs 14 residues. Germline V gene sequence: CDR1 SGHTA, CDR2 FQGNSA.

This clonotype is judged medium-sized (0.01 to 0.1%). The rearrangement uses TRBV10-3 and TRBJ2-3; 7 bases align to TRBD1. Germline CDR1 and CDR2: ENHRY and SYGVKD. CDR3 size: 14 residues. After removal of 3 bases from V and 3 bases from J, the junction contained 3 bases not matched to a gene. The CDR3 DNA reads as TGTGCCATCAGTGACAGGGGGAGTACAGATACGCAGTATTTT. Amino acids: CAISDRGSTDTQYF.

This clonotype was detected many times. CDR3 residues: CASSPGVSNQPQHF. CDR3 bases: TGTGCCAGCTCACCAGGAGTGAGCAATCAGCCCCAGCATTTT. The chain uses TRBV18 and TRBJ1-5; D unresolved. The CDR3 length is 14 residues. Germline assignment: CDR1 KGHSH and CDR2 LQKENI. V was shortened by 2 bases and J by 1 base, with 6 bases between the two germline ends.

This clonotype was found a few times. This chain joins TRBV2 and TRBJ1-6; TRBD1 agrees at 9 bases. Germline V gives CDR1 SNHLY, CDR2 FYNNEI. There are 17 residues in the CDR3. The V segment lost 5 bases and the J segment 0 bases; nucleotides outside the gene matches: 5. CDR3 region: CASSWDRDSSYNSPLHF. The CDR3 DNA sequence: TGTGCCAGCAGTTGGGACAGGGATAGCTCCTATAATTCACCCCTCCACTTT.

Ten or more counts support this clonotype. J is TRBJ2-1 and V is TRBV13; TRBD1 matches at 8 bases. The CDR3 length is 17 residues. Trimming removed 0 bases from V and 5 bases from J; junction bases left unmatched: 9. Germline assignment: CDR1 PRHDT and CDR2 FYEKMQ (reference sequence). The CDR3 is CASSLGQGGPLDNEQFF. The CDR3 coding sequence is TGTGCCAGCAGCTTAGGACAGGGGGGTCCCCTGGACAATGAGCAGTTCTTC.

This clonotype was found many times. The chain carries TRBV3-1 and TRBJ1-6, with 7 bases fitting TRBD1. After removal of 7 bases from V and 7 bases from J, the junction contained 1 base not matched to a gene. Looked up from germline, CDR1 is LGHDT and CDR2 is YNNKEL (reference sequence). The CDR3 is 12 amino acids. The CDR3 nucleotides read TGTGCCAGCAAACAGGGGAATTCACCCCTCCACTTT. Protein: CASKQGNSPLHF.

This clonotype has at least ten counts. The chain couples TRBV5-1 to TRBJ1-1; 7 bases match TRBD1. The CDR3 loop spans 18 amino acids. CDR1 and CDR2 (germline): SGHRS, YFSETQ. J was trimmed by 0 bases and V by 1 base; bases with no gene match: 12. In nucleotides, the CDR3 is TGCGCCAGCAGCTTGAGGACAGGAGGAATGGGGATGAACACTGAAGCTTTCTTT. It encodes CASSLRTGGMGMNTEAFF.